This TCR beta chain originates from a study of regulatory T cells in long-lasting Graves disease (TCRdb year 2021). For context, the study as a whole: Newly diagnosed Graves' disease patients had taken antithyroid drugs for less than 3 months. Peripheral blood TCR sequencing and RNA sequencing compared persistent Graves' disease patients with newly diagnosed Graves' disease patients. The study was conducted in China and was registered as a clinical trial. A total of about 33 samples were covered by TCR sequencing, comprising roughly 13 persistent and around 20 newly diagnosed Graves' disease patients.

The sample holds many counts of this clonotype. Its antigen remains unidentified. Base qualities are not provided; no much larger clone lies one nucleotide away. The library was prepared using multiplex PCR. The sequencer listed for this sample is Illumina HiSeq 4000. TCR beta libraries were built with iRepertoire HTBI primers and Arm-PCR amplification of CDR3 regions. PCR products were gel purified before sequencing. Per the original workflow: Across samples, some 62 TRBV and 13 to 15 TRBJ segments were identified and used for gene usage analysis of CDR3 amino acid clonotypes. COPE and FqMerger were used to merge filtered high-quality paired reads into contigs. BLAST was used to align contigs to IMGT TRBV, TRBD and TRBJ reference genes, with CDR3 defined following IMGT. Clonotypes above 0.1% frequency were classified as highly expanded clones. Shannon entropy served as the measure of repertoire diversity, while the Gini coefficient captured V-J evenness. Clonotypes shared by more than one individual were considered public. The public reads were quality trimmed at Q25 with fastp and then assembled into clones with MiXCR by TCRdb, keeping productive beta chains. Under each unique CDR3 protein, matching rows form one entry showing the most common genes and DNA. The V and J calls were not made by the authors but by TCRdb's processing. The sample table contains 350,000 to 550,000 distinct CDR3 sequences; only one count was recorded for about 15% of them. 20% to 25% of the sample is in the top ten clones.

The CDR3 sequence holds 19 residues, the cysteine and phenylalanine included. CDR3 DNA only is kept here, 57 bases in frame from base 1. According to the germline V gene, CDR1 reads MDHEN and CDR2 reads SYDVKM. The germline V and J ends show losses of 7 bases and 4 bases respectively, and no gene match explains 14 bases of the junction. The research as a whole found: Lower TCR Shannon entropy and fewer highly expanded clones were observed in persistent Graves' disease patients than in newly diagnosed patients, which suggested clonal expansion. The small sample size was acknowledged by the authors as a limitation that may reduce accuracy. Preferential use of TRBV28, TRBJ1-2 and TRBJ2-5 was observed in persistent disease, whereas TRBV20-1 and TRBJ2-1 were favored in newly diagnosed disease. Peripheral blood alone was examined, since thyroid tissue, which constituted the primary lesion, could not be accessed. More public clonotypes were shared among persistent patients (roughly 2,700) than among newly diagnosed patients (roughly 1,000). Sequencing and analysis were restricted to the TCR beta chain.

The sample's time point label is to be understood as: newly diagnosed GD, antithyroid drugs for less than 3 months. RNA was extracted from PBMCs in TRIzol for both TCR sequencing and RNA sequencing. The diagnosis of Graves' disease followed American Thyroid Association guidelines. Patients were recruited from an endocrinology department in Xi'an, China. Each patient gave approximately 9.7 milliliters of peripheral blood, collected in an EDTA anticoagulant tube. PBMCs were isolated by Ficoll Paque Plus density gradient separation without further T cell sorting. An Agilent 2100 Bioanalyzer and agarose gel were used to check RNA quality, and a NanoDrop 2000 was used to measure RNA concentration. These data also featured in a second study, about T cells in Graves' hyperthyroidism and ophthalmopathy. According to the second study: Stable Graves' hyperthyroidism was defined as no progression to ophthalmopathy during 18 months of follow-up. Hyperthyroidism patients were newly diagnosed, had a disease duration of under 2 months, and were aged 18 to 65 years. The study excluded patients with uncontrolled infections, other autoimmune diseases, pregnancy or lactation. Diagnoses relied on clinical symptoms, serum thyroxine and TRAb, thyroid ultrasound and orbital computed tomography. For the first round of RT-PCR on the TCR CDR3, the HTBI primer set was used together with the Qiagen OneStep RT-PCR kit. Most expanded thyroid clonotypes (frequency above 0.001) were also detected in blood, suggesting blood repertoires may reflect thyroid immune responses. A 13 V-J signature model separated ophthalmopathy from stable hyperthyroidism, with approximately 86% sensitivity and around 84% specificity in cross-validation and 80%/75% in testing. In validation, the model predicted progression to ophthalmopathy with roughly 66% sensitivity and about 72% specificity, a median of about 6.7 months before onset. TCR V-J signatures able to tell the groups apart were searched for in a discovery cohort of approximately 95 patients, of whom under 45 had Graves' ophthalmopathy and around 57 had stable Graves' hyperthyroidism. An independent validation cohort of about 20 hyperthyroidism patients and about 16 patients who later progressed to ophthalmopathy tested prospective prediction of ophthalmopathy. The roughly 91 discovery patients were randomly divided into training and test sets at a 7:3 ratio. In six Graves' hyperthyroidism patients, the study also compared T-cell repertoires from thyroid tissue with T-cell repertoires from blood. After blood sampling, hyperthyroidism patients were treated with methimazole at a starting dose of 30 mg daily, and ophthalmopathy patients were treated with high-dose intravenous methylprednisolone. Libraries were constructed in a second round of multiplex PCR, after which size selection and purification were performed. Libraries were sequenced paired-end with 100 bp reads on an Illumina HiSeq2000. SOAPnuke was used to process the raw data, removing reads that contained adapters or uncalled bases, had a mean Phred below 15, or lacked an exact match to the constant primer or identifier. COPE v1.2.5 was used to merge high-quality paired reads, and clonotypes were defined as unique nucleotide sequences. MiTCR v1.1 was used to align clonotypes to the IMGT TRBV, TRBD and TRBJ reference segments. The analysis included only V-J combinations with a frequency above 0.0001, which together covered about 99% of the repertoires. The TCS score was defined as F50 (clonal expansion) divided by E x V (chaos), with BLOSUM62-based TCRdist calculated between CDR3 peptides within each V-J. Welch's t-statistics and random forest reduced 514 V-J features to roughly 13, which were used in a naive Bayes classifier (R e1071). No statistical method was used to fix the sample size in advance, and group allocation was not hidden from the investigators. The paper reports TCR Vbeta CDR3 sequencing of some 140 peripheral blood samples: 40 to 45 ophthalmopathy, roughly 74 hyperthyroidism and around 17 progressor patients.

The specimen was peripheral blood mononuclear cells (PBMCs), collected at new diagnosis, from a patient treated with antithyroid drugs. The receptor chain draws on TRBV28 and TRBJ2-1; a stretch of 15 junction bases matches TRBD2. This receptor was obtained from a woman aged 18-29 years with Graves disease. Donor details come from another sample of the same person, matched by shared clones. The CDR3 loop reads CASTPLGLAGGSGYNEQFF. The DNA reads TGTGCCAGCACCCCGTTAGGACTAGCGGGAGGGTCCGGTTACAATGAGCAGTTCTTC.